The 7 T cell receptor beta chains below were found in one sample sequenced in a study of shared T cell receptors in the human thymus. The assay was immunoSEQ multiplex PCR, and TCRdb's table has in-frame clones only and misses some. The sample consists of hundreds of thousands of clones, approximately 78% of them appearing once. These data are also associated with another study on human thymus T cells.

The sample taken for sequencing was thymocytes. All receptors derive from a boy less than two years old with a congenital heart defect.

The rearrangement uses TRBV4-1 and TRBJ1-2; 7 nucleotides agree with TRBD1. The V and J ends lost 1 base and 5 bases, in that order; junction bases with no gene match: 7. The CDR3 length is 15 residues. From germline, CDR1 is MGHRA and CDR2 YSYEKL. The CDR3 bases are TGCGCCAGCAGCCAAGCAGGGGACAGTTTTTATGGCTACACCTTC. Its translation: CASSQAGDSFYGYTF.

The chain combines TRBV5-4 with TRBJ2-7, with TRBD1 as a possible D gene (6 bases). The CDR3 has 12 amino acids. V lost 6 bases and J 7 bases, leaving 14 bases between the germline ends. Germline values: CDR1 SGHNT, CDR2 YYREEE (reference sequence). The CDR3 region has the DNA TGTGCCAGCAATTTACAGGGTAAAGAGCAGTACTTC. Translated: CASNLQGKEQYF. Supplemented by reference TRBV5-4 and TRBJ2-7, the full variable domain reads ETGVTQSPTHLIKTRGQQVTLRCSSQSGHNTVSWYQQALGQGPQFIFQYYREEENGRGNFPPRFSGLQFPNYSSELNVNALELDDSALYLCASNLQGKEQYFGPGTRLTVT.

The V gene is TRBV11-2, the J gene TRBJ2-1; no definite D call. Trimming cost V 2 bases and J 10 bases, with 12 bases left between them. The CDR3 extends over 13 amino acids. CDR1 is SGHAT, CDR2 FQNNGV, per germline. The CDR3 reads CASSLLAIREQFF. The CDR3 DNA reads TGTGCCAGCAGCTTATTAGCAATCCGAGAGCAGTTCTTC.

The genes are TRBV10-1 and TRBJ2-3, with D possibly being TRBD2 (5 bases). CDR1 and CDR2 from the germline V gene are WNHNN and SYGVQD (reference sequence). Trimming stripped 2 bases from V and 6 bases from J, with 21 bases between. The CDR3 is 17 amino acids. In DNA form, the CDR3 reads TGCGCCAGCAGTGAGAGGCAGGCCGGGGAGTTACAGGATACGCAGTATTTT. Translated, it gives CASSERQAGELQDTQYF.

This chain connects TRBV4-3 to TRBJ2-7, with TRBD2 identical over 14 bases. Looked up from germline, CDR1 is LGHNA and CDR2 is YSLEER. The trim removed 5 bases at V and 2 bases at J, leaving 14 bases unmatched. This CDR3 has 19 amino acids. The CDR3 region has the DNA TGCGCCAGCAGCGAATCCGGGACTAGCGGGAGTAGTGGGGCCTACGAGCAGTACTTC. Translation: CASSESGTSGSSGAYEQYF.

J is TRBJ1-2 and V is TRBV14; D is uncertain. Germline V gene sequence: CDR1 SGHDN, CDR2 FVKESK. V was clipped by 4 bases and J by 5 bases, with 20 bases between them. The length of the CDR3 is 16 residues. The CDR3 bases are TGTGCCAGCAGCCCCGTGCTTAGCGGTCGAGGTTATGGCTACACCTTC. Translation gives CASSPVLSGRGYGYTF. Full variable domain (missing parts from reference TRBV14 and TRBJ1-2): EAGVTQFPSHSVIEKGQTVTLRCDPISGHDNLYWYRRVMGKEIKFLLHFVKESKQDESGMPNNRFLAERTGGTYSTLKVQPAELEDSGVYFCASSPVLSGRGYGYTFGSGTRLTVV.

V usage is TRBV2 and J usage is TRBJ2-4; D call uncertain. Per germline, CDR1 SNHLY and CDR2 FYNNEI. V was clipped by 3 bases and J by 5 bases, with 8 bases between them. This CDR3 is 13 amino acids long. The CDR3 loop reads CASSDAPENIQYF. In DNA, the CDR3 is TGTGCCAGCAGTGACGCTCCAGAAAACATTCAGTACTTC.